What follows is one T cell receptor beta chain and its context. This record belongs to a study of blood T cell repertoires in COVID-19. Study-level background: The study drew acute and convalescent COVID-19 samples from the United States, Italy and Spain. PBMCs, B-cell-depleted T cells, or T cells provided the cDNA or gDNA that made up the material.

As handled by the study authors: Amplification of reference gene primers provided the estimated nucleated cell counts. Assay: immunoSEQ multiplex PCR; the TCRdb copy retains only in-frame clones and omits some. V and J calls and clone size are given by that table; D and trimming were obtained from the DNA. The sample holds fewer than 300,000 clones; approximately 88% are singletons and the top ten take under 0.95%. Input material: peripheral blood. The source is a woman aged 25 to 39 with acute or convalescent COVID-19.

This chain's CDR3 is CASGKDGGTEAFF. The CDR3 nucleotides are TGTGCCAGCGGGAAGGACGGAGGAACTGAAGCTTTCTTT. The V and J genes are TRBV14 and TRBJ1-1; D is unresolved. CDR3 size: 13 residues. V was trimmed by 8 bases and J by 5 bases, leaving 15 bases between them. Germline V lookup: CDR1 SGHDN, CDR2 FVKESK. Looking up the rest from reference TRBV14 and TRBJ1-1 gives the full variable domain: EAGVTQFPSHSVIEKGQTVTLRCDPISGHDNLYWYRRVMGKEIKFLLHFVKESKQDESGMPNNRFLAERTGGTYSTLKVQPAELEDSGVYFCASGKDGGTEAFFGQGTRLTVV.